The clone carrying this T cell receptor (beta chain) was found many times. The antigen remains unidentified. Each single cDNA molecule received a unique molecular identifier. TCRdb analysed the 5' RACE reads with MiXCR anew, one entry per CDR3 protein. Of tens of thousands of distinct CDR3 sequences in the sample, 4% to 5.5% were seen once. This specimen belongs to a study of early T cells in non-severe SARS-CoV-2 infection. Study conclusions and caveats: Private and CD4 specificities were missed by VDJdb matching, which favored anti-spike CD8 responses.

Looked up from germline, CDR1 is SNHLY and CDR2 is FYNNEI. The CDR3 loop spans 15 amino acids. The V end lost 1 base, the J end lost 1 base, and 10 bases lay between the germline ends. Sequencing was performed on whole blood. The origin of this receptor is an adult who was a healthcare worker with PCR-confirmed SARS-CoV-2 infection or an uninfected control (not recorded which). V is TRBV2 and J is TRBJ1-2; no firm D call. CDR3 amino acids: CASSEDGRLNYGYTF. The DNA for the CDR3 is TGTGCCAGCAGTGAAGACGGGCGGCTTAACTATGGCTACACCTTC.